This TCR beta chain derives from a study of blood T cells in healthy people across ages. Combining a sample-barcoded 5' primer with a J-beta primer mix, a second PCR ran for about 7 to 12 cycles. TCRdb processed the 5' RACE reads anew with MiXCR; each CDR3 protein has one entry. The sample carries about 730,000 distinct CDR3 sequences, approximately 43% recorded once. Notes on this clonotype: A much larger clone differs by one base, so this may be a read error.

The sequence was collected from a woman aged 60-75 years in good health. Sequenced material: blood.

The CDR3 bases are TGCAGCGTTGAACTCAGATCCTACAATGAGCAGTACTTC. This codes for CSVELRSYNEQYF. The V and J genes are TRBV29-1 and TRBJ2-1; no definite D call. The assigned J gene may be wrong: the sequence end matches TRBJ2-7 better. The germline gives CDR1 SQVTM, CDR2 ANQGSEA. The CDR3 totals 13 residues.